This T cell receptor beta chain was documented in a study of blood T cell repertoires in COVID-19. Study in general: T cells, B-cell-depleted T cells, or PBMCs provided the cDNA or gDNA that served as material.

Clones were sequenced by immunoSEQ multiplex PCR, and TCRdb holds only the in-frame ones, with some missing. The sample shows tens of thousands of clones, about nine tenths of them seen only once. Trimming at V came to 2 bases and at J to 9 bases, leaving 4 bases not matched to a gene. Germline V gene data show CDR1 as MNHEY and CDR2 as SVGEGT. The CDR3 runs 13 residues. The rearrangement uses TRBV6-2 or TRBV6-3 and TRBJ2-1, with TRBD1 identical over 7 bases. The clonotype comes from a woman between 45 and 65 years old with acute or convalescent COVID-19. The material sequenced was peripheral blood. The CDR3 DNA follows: TGTGCCAGCAGTTACCCTCCAGGGGGTGAGCAGTTCTTC. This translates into CASSYPPGGEQFF.